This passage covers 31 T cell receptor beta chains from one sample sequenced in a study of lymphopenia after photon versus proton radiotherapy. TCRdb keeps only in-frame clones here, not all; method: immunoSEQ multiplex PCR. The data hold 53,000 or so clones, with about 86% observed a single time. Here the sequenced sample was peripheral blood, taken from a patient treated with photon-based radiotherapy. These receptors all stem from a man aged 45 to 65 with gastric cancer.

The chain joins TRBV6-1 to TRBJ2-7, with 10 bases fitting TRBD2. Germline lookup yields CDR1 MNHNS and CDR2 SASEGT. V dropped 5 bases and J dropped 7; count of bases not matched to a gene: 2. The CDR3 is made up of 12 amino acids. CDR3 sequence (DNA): TGTGCCAGCAGTCCAGCGGGAGGGGAGCAGTACTTC. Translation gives CASSPAGGEQYF.

CDR3 loop: CASSRLAGAEYEQYF. The CDR3 coding sequence is TGTGCCAGCAGTAGACTAGCGGGAGCTGAGTACGAGCAGTACTTC. V is TRBV6-5 and J is TRBJ2-7; TRBD2 aligns across 12 bases. V dropped 5 bases and J dropped 4; count of bases not matched to a gene: 6. Germline CDR1 and CDR2: MNHEY and SVGAGI. The CDR3 loop spans 15 amino acids.

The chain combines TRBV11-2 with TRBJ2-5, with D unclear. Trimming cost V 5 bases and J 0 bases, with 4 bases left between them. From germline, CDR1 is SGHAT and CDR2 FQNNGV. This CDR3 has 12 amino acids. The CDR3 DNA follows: TGTGCCAGCAGCCAAGACCAAGAGACCCAGTACTTC. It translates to CASSQDQETQYF.

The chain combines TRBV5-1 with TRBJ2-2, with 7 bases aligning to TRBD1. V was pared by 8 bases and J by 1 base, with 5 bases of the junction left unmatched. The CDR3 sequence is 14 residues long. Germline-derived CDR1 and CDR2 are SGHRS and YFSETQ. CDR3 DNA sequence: TGCGCCAGTTCTCAGGGGGAGAACACCGGGGAGCTGTTTTTT. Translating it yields CASSQGENTGELFF.

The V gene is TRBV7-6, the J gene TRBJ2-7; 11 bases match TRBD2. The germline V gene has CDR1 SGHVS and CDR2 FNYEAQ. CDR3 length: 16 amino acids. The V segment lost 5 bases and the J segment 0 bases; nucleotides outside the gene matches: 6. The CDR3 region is CASSDGTSGTSYEQYF. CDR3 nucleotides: TGTGCCAGCAGCGACGGGACTAGCGGTACCTCCTACGAGCAGTACTTC. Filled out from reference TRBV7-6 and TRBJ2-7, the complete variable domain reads GAGVSQSPRYKVTKRGQDVALRCDPISGHVSLYWYRQALGQGPEFLTYFNYEAQQDKSGLPNDRFSAERPEGSISTLTIQRTEQRDSAMYRCASSDGTSGTSYEQYFGPGTRLTVT.

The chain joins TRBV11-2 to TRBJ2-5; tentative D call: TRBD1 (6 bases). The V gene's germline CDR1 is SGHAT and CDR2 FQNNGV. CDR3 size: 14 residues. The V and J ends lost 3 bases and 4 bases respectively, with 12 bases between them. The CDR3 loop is CASSFPLGGETQYF. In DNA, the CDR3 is TGTGCCAGCAGCTTCCCCCTAGGGGGAGAGACCCAGTACTTC.

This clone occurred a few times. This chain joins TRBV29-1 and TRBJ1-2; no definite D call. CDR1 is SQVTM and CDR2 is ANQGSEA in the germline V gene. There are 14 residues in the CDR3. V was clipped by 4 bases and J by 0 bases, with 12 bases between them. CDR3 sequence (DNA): TGCAGCGTTGGGGCAGACTTAGCTAACTATGGCTACACCTTC. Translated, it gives CSVGADLANYGYTF.

CDR3 sequence reads: CATDSGSEAGYTF. The CDR3 DNA reads TGTGCCACGGACAGTGGTTCGGAGGCTGGCTACACCTTC. This rearrangement joins TRBV30 to TRBJ1-2; the D gene is possibly TRBD1 (6 bases). V was trimmed by 8 bases and J by 7 bases, leaving 20 bases between them. The CDR3 is 13 residues long. Germline V gene sequence: CDR1 GTSNPN, CDR2 SVGIG (reference sequence).

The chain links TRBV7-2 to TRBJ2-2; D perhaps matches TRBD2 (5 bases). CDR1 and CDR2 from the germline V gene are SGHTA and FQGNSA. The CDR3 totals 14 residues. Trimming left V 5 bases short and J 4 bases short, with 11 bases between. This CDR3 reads CASSPERITGELFF. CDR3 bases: TGTGCCAGCAGCCCCGAGCGGATCACCGGGGAGCTGTTTTTT. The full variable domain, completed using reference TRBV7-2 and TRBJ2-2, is GAGVSQSPSNKVTEKGKDVELRCDPISGHTALYWYRQSLGQGLEFLIYFQGNSAPDKSGLPSDRFSAERTGGSVSTLTIQRTQQEDSAVYLCASSPERITGELFFGEGSRLTVL.

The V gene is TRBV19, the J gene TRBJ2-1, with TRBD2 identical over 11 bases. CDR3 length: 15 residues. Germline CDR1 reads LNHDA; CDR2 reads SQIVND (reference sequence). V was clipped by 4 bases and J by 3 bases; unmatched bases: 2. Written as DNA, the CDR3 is TGTGCCAGTAGTAGTACTAGCGGGGGCTACAATGAGCAGTTCTTC. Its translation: CASSSTSGGYNEQFF.

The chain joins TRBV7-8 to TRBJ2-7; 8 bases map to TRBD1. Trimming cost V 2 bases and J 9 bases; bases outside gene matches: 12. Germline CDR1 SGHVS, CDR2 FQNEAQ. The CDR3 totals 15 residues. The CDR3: CASSLSPLQGALQYF. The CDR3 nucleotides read TGTGCCAGCAGCTTATCTCCCCTCCAGGGGGCGTTGCAGTACTTC.

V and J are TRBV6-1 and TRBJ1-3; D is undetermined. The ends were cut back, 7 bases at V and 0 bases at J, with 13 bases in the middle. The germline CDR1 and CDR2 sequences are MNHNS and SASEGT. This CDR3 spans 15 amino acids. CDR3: CASTERLLSGNTIYF. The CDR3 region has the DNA TGTGCCAGCACCGAGAGACTCCTCTCTGGAAACACCATATATTTT.

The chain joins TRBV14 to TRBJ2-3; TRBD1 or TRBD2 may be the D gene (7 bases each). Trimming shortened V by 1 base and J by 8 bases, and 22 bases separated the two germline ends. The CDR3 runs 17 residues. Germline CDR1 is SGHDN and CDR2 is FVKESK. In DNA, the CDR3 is TGTGCCAGCAGCCAAGGTGGGGGCAGGGGGGAGGGAGGTACGCAGTATTTT. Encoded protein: CASSQGGGRGEGGTQYF.

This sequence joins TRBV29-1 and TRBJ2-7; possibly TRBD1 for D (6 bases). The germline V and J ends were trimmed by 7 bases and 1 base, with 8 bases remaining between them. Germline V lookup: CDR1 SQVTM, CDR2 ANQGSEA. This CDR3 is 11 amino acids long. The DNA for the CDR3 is TGCAGCGCCGGACAGTCCTACGAGCAGTACTTC. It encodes CSAGQSYEQYF.

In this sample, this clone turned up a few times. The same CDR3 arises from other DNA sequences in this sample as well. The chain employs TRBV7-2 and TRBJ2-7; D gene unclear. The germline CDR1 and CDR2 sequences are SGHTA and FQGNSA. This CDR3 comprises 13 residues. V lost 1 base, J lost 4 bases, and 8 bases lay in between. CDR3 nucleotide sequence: TGTGCCAGCAGCTTAGGGCCTTCGTACGAGCAGTACTTC. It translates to CASSLGPSYEQYF.

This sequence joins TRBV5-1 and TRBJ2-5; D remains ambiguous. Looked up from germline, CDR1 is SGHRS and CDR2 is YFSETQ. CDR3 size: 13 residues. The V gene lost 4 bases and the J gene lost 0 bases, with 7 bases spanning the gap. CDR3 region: CASSLSHQETQYF. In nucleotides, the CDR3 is TGCGCCAGCAGCCTATCACACCAAGAGACCCAGTACTTC.

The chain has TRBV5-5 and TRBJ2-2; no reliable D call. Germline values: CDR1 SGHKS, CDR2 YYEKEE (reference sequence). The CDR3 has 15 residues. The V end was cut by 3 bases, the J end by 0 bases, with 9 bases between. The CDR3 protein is CASSSSFANTGELFF. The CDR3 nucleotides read TGTGCCAGCAGCTCTAGTTTCGCGAACACCGGGGAGCTGTTTTTT.

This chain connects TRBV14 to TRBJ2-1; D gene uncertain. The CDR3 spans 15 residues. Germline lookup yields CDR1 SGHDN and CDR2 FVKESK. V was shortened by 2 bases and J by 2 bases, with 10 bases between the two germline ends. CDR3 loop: CASSQRGITYNEQFF. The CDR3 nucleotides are TGTGCCAGCAGCCAACGCGGAATAACCTACAATGAGCAGTTCTTC.

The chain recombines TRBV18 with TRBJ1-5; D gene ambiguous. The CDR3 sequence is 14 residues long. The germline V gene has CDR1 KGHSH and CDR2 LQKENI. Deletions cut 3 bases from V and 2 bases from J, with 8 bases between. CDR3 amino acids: CASSPGVGNQPQHF. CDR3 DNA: TGTGCCAGCTCACCCGGGGTGGGCAATCAGCCCCAGCATTTT.

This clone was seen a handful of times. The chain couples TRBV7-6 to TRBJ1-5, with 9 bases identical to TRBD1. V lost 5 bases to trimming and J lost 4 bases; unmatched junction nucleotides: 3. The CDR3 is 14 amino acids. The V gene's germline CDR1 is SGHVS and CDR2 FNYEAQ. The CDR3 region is CASSAGTGNQPQHF. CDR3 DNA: TGTGCCAGCAGCGCCGGGACAGGGAATCAGCCCCAGCATTTT.

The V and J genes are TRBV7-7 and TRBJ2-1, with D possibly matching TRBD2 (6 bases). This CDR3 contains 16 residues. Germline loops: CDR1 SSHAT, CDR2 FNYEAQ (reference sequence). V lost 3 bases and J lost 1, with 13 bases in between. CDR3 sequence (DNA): TGTGCCAGCAGCTTCAGAGCGGGTGTTTCCTACAATGAGCAGTTCTTC. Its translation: CASSFRAGVSYNEQFF.

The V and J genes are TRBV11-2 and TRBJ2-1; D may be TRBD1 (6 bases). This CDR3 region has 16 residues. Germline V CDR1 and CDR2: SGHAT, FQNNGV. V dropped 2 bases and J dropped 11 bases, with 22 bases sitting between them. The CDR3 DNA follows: TGTGCCAGCAGCTTAAACCGACAGGTCGCGGCAATGAAGCAGTTCTTC. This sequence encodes CASSLNRQVAAMKQFF.

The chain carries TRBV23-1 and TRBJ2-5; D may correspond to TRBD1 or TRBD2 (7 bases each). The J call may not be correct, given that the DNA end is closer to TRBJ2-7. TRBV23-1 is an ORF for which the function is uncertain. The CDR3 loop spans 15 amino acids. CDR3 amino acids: CASSQSSGGAYEQYF. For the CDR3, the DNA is TGCGCCAGCAGTCAATCCTCAGGGGGGGCCTACGAGCAGTACTTC.

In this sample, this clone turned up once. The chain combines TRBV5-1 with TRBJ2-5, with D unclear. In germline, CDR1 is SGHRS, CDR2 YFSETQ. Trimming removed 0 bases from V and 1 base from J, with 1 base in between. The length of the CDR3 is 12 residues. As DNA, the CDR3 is TGCGCCAGCAGCTTGGTCCAAGAGACCCAGTACTTC. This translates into CASSLVQETQYF.

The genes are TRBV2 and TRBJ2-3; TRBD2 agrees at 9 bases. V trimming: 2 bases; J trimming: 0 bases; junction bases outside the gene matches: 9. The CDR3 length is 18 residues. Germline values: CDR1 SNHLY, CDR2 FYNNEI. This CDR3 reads CASSEISLAGTSTDTQYF. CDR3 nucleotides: TGTGCCAGCAGTGAAATAAGCCTAGCGGGAACTAGCACAGATACGCAGTATTTT.

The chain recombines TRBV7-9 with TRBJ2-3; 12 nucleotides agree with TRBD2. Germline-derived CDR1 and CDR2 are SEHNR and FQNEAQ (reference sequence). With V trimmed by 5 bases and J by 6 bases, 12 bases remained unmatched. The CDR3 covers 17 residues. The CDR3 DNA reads TGTGCCAGCAGCCCGCTGCTAGCGGGAGGGCTCGTGGATACGCAGTATTTT. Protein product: CASSPLLAGGLVDTQYF.

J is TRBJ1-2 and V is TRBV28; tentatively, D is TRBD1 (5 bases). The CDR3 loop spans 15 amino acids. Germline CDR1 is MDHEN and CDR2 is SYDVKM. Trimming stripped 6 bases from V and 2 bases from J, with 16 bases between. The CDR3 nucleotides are TGTGCCAGCAGCCCCGGGACCCTTCTGAACTATGGCTACACCTTC. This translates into CASSPGTLLNYGYTF.

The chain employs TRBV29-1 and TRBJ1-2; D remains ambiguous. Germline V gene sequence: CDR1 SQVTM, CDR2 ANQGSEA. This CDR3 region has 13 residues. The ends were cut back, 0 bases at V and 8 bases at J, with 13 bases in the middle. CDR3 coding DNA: TGCAGCGTTGAAGATCGAGAGGTTGTGGGCTACACCTTC. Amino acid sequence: CSVEDREVVGYTF.

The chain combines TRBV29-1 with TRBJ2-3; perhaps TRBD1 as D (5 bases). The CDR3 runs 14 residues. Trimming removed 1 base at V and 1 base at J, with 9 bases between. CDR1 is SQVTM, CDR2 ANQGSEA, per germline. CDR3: CSVEGQTGTDTQYF. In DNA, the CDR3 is TGCAGCGTTGAAGGGCAGACAGGCACAGATACGCAGTATTTT.

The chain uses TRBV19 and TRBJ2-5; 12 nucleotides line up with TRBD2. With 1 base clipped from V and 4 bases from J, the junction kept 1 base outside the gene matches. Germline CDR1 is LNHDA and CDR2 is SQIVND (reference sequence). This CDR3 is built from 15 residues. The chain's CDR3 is CASSIGLAGAETQYF. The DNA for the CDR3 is TGTGCCAGTAGTATAGGACTAGCGGGAGCAGAGACCCAGTACTTC.

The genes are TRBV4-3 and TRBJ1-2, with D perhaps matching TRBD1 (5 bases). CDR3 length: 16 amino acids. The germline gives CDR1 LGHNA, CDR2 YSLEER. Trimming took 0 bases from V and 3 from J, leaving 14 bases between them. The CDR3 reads CASSQEFGGLDYGYTF. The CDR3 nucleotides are TGCGCCAGCAGCCAAGAGTTCGGGGGTTTGGACTATGGCTACACCTTC.